The 25 T cell receptor beta chains below all came from one sample that was sequenced in a study of blood T cell repertoires in COVID-19. Sequencing used immunoSEQ multiplex PCR; TCRdb keeps in-frame clones, though not all of them. Of some 80,000 clones in the sample, 65% to 90% were seen once. Source material: peripheral blood. These receptors originate from a man older than 75 with acute or convalescent COVID-19.

This clone was observed a single time. The V gene is TRBV29-1, the J gene TRBJ2-7; the match to TRBD2 covers 15 bases. V dropped 7 bases and J dropped 4; count of bases not matched to a gene: 2. Germline V gene data show CDR1 as SQVTM and CDR2 as ANQGSEA. CDR3 length equals 13 residues. The CDR3 reads CSGTSGRGYEQYF. The DNA of the CDR3 is TGCAGCGGGACTAGCGGGAGGGGTTACGAGCAGTACTTC.

J is TRBJ1-1 and V is TRBV28; D unclear. V was shortened by 1 base and J by 0 bases, with 3 bases between the two germline ends. This CDR3 is 13 amino acids long. Germline V CDR1 and CDR2: MDHEN, SYDVKM. In DNA, the CDR3 is TGTGCCAGCAGTTTATACATGAACACTGAAGCTTTCTTT. Its translation is CASSLYMNTEAFF. Together with reference TRBV28 and TRBJ1-1, the CDR3 gives the full variable domain: DVKVTQSSRYLVKRTGEKVFLECVQDMDHENMFWYRQDPGLGLRLIYFSYDVKMKEKGDIPEGYSVSREKKERFSLILESASTNQTSMYLCASSLYMNTEAFFGQGTRLTVV.

This chain joins TRBV13 and TRBJ1-1; TRBD1 is a possible D gene (5 bases). Germline values: CDR1 PRHDT, CDR2 FYEKMQ (reference sequence). V dropped 3 bases and J dropped 8 bases, with 13 bases sitting between them. The CDR3 has 13 residues. CDR3 DNA: TGTGCCAGCAGCTTGATAGGGGCTCTAGAAGCTTTCTTT. This sequence encodes CASSLIGALEAFF.

The J gene is TRBJ2-7, the V gene TRBV12-3 or TRBV12-4, with D possibly TRBD2 on 6 matching bases. There are 12 residues in the CDR3. The ends were cut back, 7 bases at V and 6 bases at J, with 13 bases in the middle. The CDR3 DNA sequence: TGTGCCAGCACCCGACTAGTCGGCGAGCAGTACTTC. It specifies CASTRLVGEQYF.

The V call is TRBV11-2, the J call TRBJ2-3; 7 bases agree with TRBD2. Germline V CDR1 and CDR2: SGHAT, FQNNGV. V dropped 5 bases and J dropped 5; count of bases not matched to a gene: 10. The CDR3 is 15 residues long. The CDR3 DNA sequence: TGTGCCAGCAGCACAAGGACTAGTGTGAAAGATACGCAGTATTTT. This encodes CASSTRTSVKDTQYF.

The V call is TRBV29-1, the J call TRBJ2-3; 11 bases align to TRBD2. CDR3 length: 15 amino acids. V shed 6 bases, J shed 0 bases, and the junction held 5 bases outside the gene matches. CDR1 is SQVTM, CDR2 ANQGSEA, per germline. The CDR3 DNA is TGCAGCGTGGGACTAGCGGATGGTAGCACAGATACGCAGTATTTT. This sequence encodes CSVGLADGSTDTQYF.

The V and J genes are TRBV19 and TRBJ1-1; 9 nucleotides match TRBD1. V lost 6 bases, J lost 3 bases, and 2 bases stayed unmatched. Looked up from germline, CDR1 is LNHDA and CDR2 is SQIVND (reference sequence). There are 13 residues in the CDR3. The DNA of the CDR3 is TGTGCCAGTAGACAGGGGGCGCACACTGAAGCTTTCTTT. This translates into CASRQGAHTEAFF.

This sequence joins TRBV18 and TRBJ2-3, with TRBD1 matching 8 bases. There are 15 residues in the CDR3. Losses at the gene ends were 3 bases for V and 1 base for J; bases not matched to a gene: 3. The germline gives CDR1 KGHSH, CDR2 LQKENI. CDR3 DNA: TGTGCCAGCTCACCCCAACAGGGGGGCACAGATACGCAGTATTTT. Protein product: CASSPQQGGTDTQYF.

The rearrangement uses TRBV2 and TRBJ2-7, with 8 bases that match TRBD2. V dropped 6 bases and J dropped 1; count of bases not matched to a gene: 5. The CDR3 runs to 14 residues. Germline CDR1 SNHLY, CDR2 FYNNEI. The CDR3 spells CASSIAGWSYEQYF. The DNA for the CDR3 is TGTGCCAGCAGCATAGCGGGATGGTCCTACGAGCAGTACTTC.

The chain couples TRBV11-2 to TRBJ2-7; D is undetermined. Germline CDR1 is SGHAT and CDR2 is FQNNGV. The CDR3 contains 13 residues. V was clipped by 5 bases and J by 3 bases, with 11 bases between them. The CDR3 DNA follows: TGTGCCAGCAGCCAGGATTTTGGCTACGAGCAGTACTTC. The encoded protein is CASSQDFGYEQYF. The whole variable domain, remainder taken from reference TRBV11-2 and TRBJ2-7, is EAGVAQSPRYKIIEKRQSVAFWCNPISGHATLYWYQQILGQGPKLLIQFQNNGVVDDSQLPKDRFSAERLKGVDSTLKIQPAKLEDSAVYLCASSQDFGYEQYFGPGTRLTVT.

This clone was counted between two and nine times. The genes are TRBV15 and TRBJ2-1, with D perhaps matching TRBD1 (5 bases). V gave up 0 bases and J gave up 8 bases, with 14 bases separating them. Germline CDR1 is LNHNV and CDR2 is YYDKDF (reference sequence). The CDR3 length is 15 residues. CDR3 coding DNA: TGTGCCACCAGCAGAGATCGATTTATCAGGGATGAGCAGTTCTTC. It encodes CATSRDRFIRDEQFF.

The J gene is TRBJ2-3, the V gene TRBV6-5, with TRBD2 matching 12 bases. This CDR3 is built from 16 residues. V shed 4 bases and J 2 bases; nucleotides not matched to a gene: 4. Germline V gene lookup returns CDR1 MNHEY and CDR2 SVGAGI. Written as DNA, the CDR3 is TGTGCCAGCAGTTTGACTAGCGGGAGACCCACAGATACGCAGTATTTT. It yields the protein CASSLTSGRPTDTQYF.

This chain uses TRBV6-6 with TRBJ1-2; 10 bases line up with TRBD1. Germline V gives CDR1 MNHNY, CDR2 SVGAGI (reference sequence). The length of the CDR3 is 16 residues. V shed 0 bases, J shed 8 bases, and the junction held 9 bases outside the gene matches. The CDR3 DNA follows: TGTGCCAGCAGTTACTCGACAGGGGGCGCCGGAGGAGGCTACACCTTC. Encoded protein: CASSYSTGGAGGGYTF.

The rearrangement uses TRBV10-1 and TRBJ2-1, with 7 bases identical to TRBD1. The CDR3 is 13 amino acids. V lost 3 bases to trimming and J lost 7 bases; unmatched junction nucleotides: 3. Per the germline V gene, CDR1 is WNHNN and CDR2 is SYGVQD (reference sequence). This CDR3 is CASSDTGENEQFF. The DNA for the CDR3 is TGCGCCAGCAGTGATACAGGGGAAAATGAGCAGTTCTTC.

The chain employs TRBV24-1 and TRBJ2-2; 9 nucleotides align to TRBD1. The CDR3 loop spans 15 amino acids. The ends lost 5 bases at V and 4 bases at J; junction bases unmatched: 4. Germline lookup yields CDR1 KGHDR and CDR2 SFDVKD. The CDR3 here is CATSGGQGGTGELFF. CDR3 coding DNA: TGTGCCACCAGTGGGGGACAGGGAGGCACCGGGGAGCTGTTTTTT.

J is TRBJ1-4 and V is TRBV6-1, with 8 bases lining up with TRBD1. V lost 5 bases and J lost 8; bases outside the gene matches: 7. The CDR3 covers 14 residues. Germline V lookup: CDR1 MNHNS, CDR2 SASEGT. The CDR3, as DNA: TGTGCCAGCAGTTCGGACAGGGCGGGGGAAAAACTGTTTTTT. Its translation is CASSSDRAGEKLFF.

Points on this clone: The junction and the germline gene differ at one end; a read error may be behind it. Other DNA sequences from this sample encode an identical CDR3 as well. The rearrangement uses TRBV10-2 and TRBJ1-6; D is ambiguous. The CDR3 runs to 13 residues. Germline lookup yields CDR1 WSHSY and CDR2 SAAADI. DNA for the CDR3: TGCGCCAGCAGTGCTCAGATGAATTCACCCCTCCATTTT. This translates into CASSAQMNSPLHF.

The chain carries TRBV11-2 and TRBJ1-3, with D unclear. This CDR3 is 16 amino acids long. CDR1 is SGHAT, CDR2 FQNNGV, per germline. Between the trimmed V and J ends, which lost 0 bases and 0 bases, there was a span of 9 bases. The CDR3 nucleotides are TGTGCCAGCAGCTTAGACAGACTGAGCTCTGGAAACACCATATATTTT. It is translated as CASSLDRLSSGNTIYF.

The V and J genes are TRBV5-4 and TRBJ1-2; 11 bases are a match to TRBD1. V dropped 5 bases and J dropped 4; count of bases not matched to a gene: 4. The length of the CDR3 is 14 residues. Germline CDR1 SGHNT, CDR2 YYREEE (reference sequence). In DNA, the CDR3 is TGTGCCAGCAGAAAGGGGACAGGGGGCTATGGCTACACCTTC. It specifies CASRKGTGGYGYTF.

V is TRBV18 and J is TRBJ2-7; tentatively, D is TRBD1 (6 bases). Trimming left V 3 bases short and J 2 bases short, with 17 bases between. The germline V gene has CDR1 KGHSH and CDR2 LQKENI. The CDR3 runs to 16 residues. The DNA of the CDR3 is TGTGCCAGCTCACCTGTACAGGGAGTCTCGACCTACGAGCAGTACTTC. Its protein product is CASSPVQGVSTYEQYF.

This chain joins TRBV5-8 and TRBJ1-1; TRBD1 aligns across 10 bases. Germline lookup yields CDR1 SGHTS and CDR2 YDEGEE. V gave up 4 bases and J gave up 1 base; unmatched junction bases: 7. The CDR3 runs to 16 residues. In DNA form, the CDR3 reads TGTGCCAGCAGCCCCCCGGGACAGGGGAAGAACACTGAAGCTTTCTTT. Protein: CASSPPGQGKNTEAFF.

The genes are TRBV11-3 and TRBJ2-5; 7 bases are a match to TRBD1. Germline V gives CDR1 SGHNT, CDR2 YENEEA. V was pared by 1 base and J by 3 bases, with 5 bases of the junction left unmatched. The CDR3 runs to 15 residues. DNA of the CDR3: TGTGCCAGCAGCTTAGGGGGACAGAGGGAAGAGACCCAGTACTTC. Translation gives CASSLGGQREETQYF.

The V gene is TRBV6-4, the J gene TRBJ2-3; D unresolved. CDR3 length: 13 residues. Germline values: CDR1 MRHNA, CDR2 SNTAGT. Trimming left V 5 bases short and J 5 bases short, with 11 bases between. Written as DNA, the CDR3 is TGTGCCAGCAGTCTTGAGGTTCGAGATACGCAGTATTTT. It is translated as CASSLEVRDTQYF.

The chain employs TRBV7-2 and TRBJ1-2; 7 bases are a match to TRBD1. This CDR3 has 15 residues. Trimming at V came to 3 bases and at J to 7 bases, leaving 11 bases not matched to a gene. From germline, CDR1 is SGHTA and CDR2 FQGNSA. The chain's CDR3 is CASSFQGGVLFGYTF. For the CDR3, the DNA is TGTGCCAGCAGCTTTCAAGGGGGCGTCTTGTTTGGCTACACCTTC.

The V and J genes are TRBV6-1 and TRBJ2-7; the D is unclear. The ends were cut back, 5 bases at V and 1 base at J, with 12 bases in the middle. In germline, CDR1 is MNHNS, CDR2 SASEGT. The CDR3 consists of 14 residues. CDR3 amino acids: CASSSLGVSYEQYF. CDR3 DNA sequence: TGTGCCAGCAGTTCCCTCGGAGTGTCCTACGAGCAGTACTTC.